This T cell receptor beta chain was found in a study of blood T cells in healthy people across ages. Study at large: When template switching was applied, about one barcoded beta molecule was captured per two T cells. Overall study results and limits: Diversity was higher, and naive CD4+ cells more numerous, in long-lived donors than in aged donors. Across samples, TCR beta diversity tracked strongly with naive T cell percentage. Among T cells, TCR beta diversity per million cells dropped roughly linearly as age rose.

Concerning this clonotype itself: Its antigen is not identified.

Together with a sample-barcoded 5' primer, a J-beta primer mix was included in a second PCR lasting 7 to 11 cycles. One entry per CDR3 protein, called by TCRdb with MiXCR from the 5' RACE reads. The sample records hundreds of thousands of distinct CDR3 sequences, 35% to 40% being singletons. Trimming removed 4 bases from V and 5 bases from J; junction bases left unmatched: 10. The CDR3 consists of 17 residues. Germline lookup yields CDR1 SNHLY and CDR2 FYNNEI. The chain combines TRBV2 with TRBJ1-6, with 8 nucleotides matching TRBD1. Sequencing input: blood. This TCR was sampled from a man aged 18-30 years in good health. CDR3 in DNA: TGTGCCAGCAGTGTCAGGGGGCGCGGCAAAGATAATTCACCCCTCCACTTT. It codes for CASSVRGRGKDNSPLHF.